Below are 6 T cell receptor beta chains sequenced from a single sample in a study of neurological immune-mediated disorders. TCRdb recomputed calls from the 5' RACE reads with MiXCR, one row per CDR3 protein. There are over 75,000 distinct CDR3 sequences in the sample; 5% to 6% occur only once, and 7.9% lies in the top ten. Time point of the sample: longitudinal time-point 2. Material: PBMCs. These receptors came from an older woman with multiple sclerosis.

This clonotype has at least ten counts. This CDR3 is CSVPNRGTEAFF. For the CDR3, the DNA is TGCAGCGTCCCTAACAGGGGCACTGAAGCTTTCTTT. The J gene is TRBJ1-1, the V gene TRBV29-1; TRBD1 agrees at 7 bases. The CDR3 contains 12 residues. V gave up 6 bases and J gave up 4 bases; unmatched junction bases: 5. Germline V gene lookup returns CDR1 SQVTM and CDR2 ANQGSEA.

In this sample, this clonotype turned up many times. The V call is TRBV5-1, the J call TRBJ2-7; 7 bases agree with TRBD2. Per germline, CDR1 SGHRS and CDR2 YFSETQ. The J segment lost 2 bases and the V segment lost 3 bases, leaving 11 bases of the junction unmatched. This CDR3 is 16 amino acids long. CDR3 nucleotide sequence: TGCGCCAGCAGCTCGATGCCTAGCGGATTAACCTACGAGCAGTACTTC. It specifies CASSSMPSGLTYEQYF. The full variable domain, its missing parts supplied by reference TRBV5-1 and TRBJ2-7, is KAGVTQTPRYLIKTRGQQVTLSCSPISGHRSVSWYQQTPGQGLQFLFEYFSETQRNKGNFPGRFSGRQFSNSRSEMNVSTLELGDSALYLCASSSMPSGLTYEQYFGPGTRLTVT.

This clonotype occurred once. J is TRBJ1-2 and V is TRBV20-1, with TRBD1 matching over 7 bases. Germline CDR1 is DFQATT and CDR2 is SNEGSKA (reference sequence). This CDR3 is built from 12 residues. The J segment lost 10 bases and the V segment lost 8 bases, leaving 13 bases of the junction unmatched. In nucleotides, the CDR3 is TGCAGTTTCACGACAGGGTCGGGAGTCTACACCTTC. Its protein is CSFTTGSGVYTF.

CDR3 residues: CASSPTGASGANVLTF. In DNA form, the CDR3 reads TGCGCCAGCAGCCCCACGGGGGCATCTGGGGCCAACGTCCTGACTTTC. The chain recombines TRBV5-1 with TRBJ2-6; D may match TRBD1 or TRBD2 (6 bases each). Per germline, CDR1 SGHRS and CDR2 YFSETQ. Trimming pared 4 bases from V and 1 base from J, leaving 12 bases between. The CDR3 covers 16 residues.

This clonotype appeared many times. The V gene is TRBV27, the J gene TRBJ2-7; tentatively, D is TRBD1 or TRBD2 (6 bases each). Trimming left V 5 bases short and J 6 bases short, with 17 bases between. This CDR3 has 14 residues. Germline V lookup: CDR1 MNHEY, CDR2 SMNVEV (reference sequence). This CDR3 reads CASSLGGPFIEQYF. DNA for the CDR3: TGTGCCAGCAGTCTAGGGGGGCCCTTCATCGAGCAGTACTTC.

This clonotype was seen at least ten times. The gene calls are TRBV20-1 and TRBJ2-7, with 8 nucleotides matching TRBD2. CDR1 and CDR2 (germline): DFQATT, SNEGSKA (reference sequence). V dropped 0 bases and J dropped 9; count of bases not matched to a gene: 7. CDR3 length: 13 amino acids. CDR3 nucleotide sequence: TGCAGTGCTAGAGATGAGCGGGGGTGGTCGCAGTACTTC. It yields the protein CSARDERGWSQYF.